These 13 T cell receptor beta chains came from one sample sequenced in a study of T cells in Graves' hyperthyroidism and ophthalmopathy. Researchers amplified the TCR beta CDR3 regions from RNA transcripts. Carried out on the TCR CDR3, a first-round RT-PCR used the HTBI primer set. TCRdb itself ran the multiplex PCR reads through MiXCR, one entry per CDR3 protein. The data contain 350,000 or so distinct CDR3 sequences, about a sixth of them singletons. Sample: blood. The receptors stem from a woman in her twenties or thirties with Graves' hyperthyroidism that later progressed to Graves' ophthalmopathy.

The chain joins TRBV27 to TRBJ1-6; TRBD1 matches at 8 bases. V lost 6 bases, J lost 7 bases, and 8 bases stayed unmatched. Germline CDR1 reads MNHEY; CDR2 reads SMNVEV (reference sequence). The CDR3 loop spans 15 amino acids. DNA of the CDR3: TGTGCCAGCAGAGGACAGGGCGTCCGAAATTCACCCCTCCACTTT. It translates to CASRGQGVRNSPLHF.

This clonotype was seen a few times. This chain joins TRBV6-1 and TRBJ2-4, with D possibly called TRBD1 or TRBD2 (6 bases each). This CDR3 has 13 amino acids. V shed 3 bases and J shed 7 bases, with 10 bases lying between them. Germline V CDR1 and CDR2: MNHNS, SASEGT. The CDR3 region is CASSDGGWNIQYF. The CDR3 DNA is TGTGCCAGCAGTGACGGGGGCTGGAACATTCAGTACTTC.

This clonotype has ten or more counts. CDR3: CASSLTSKETQYF. CDR3 DNA sequence: TGTGCCAGCAGCCTAACTAGCAAAGAGACCCAGTACTTC. The chain carries TRBV28 and TRBJ2-5; possibly TRBD2 for D (6 bases). Germline V gene sequence: CDR1 MDHEN, CDR2 SYDVKM. The V and J ends lost 6 bases and 3 bases respectively, with 11 bases between them. The CDR3 covers 13 residues.

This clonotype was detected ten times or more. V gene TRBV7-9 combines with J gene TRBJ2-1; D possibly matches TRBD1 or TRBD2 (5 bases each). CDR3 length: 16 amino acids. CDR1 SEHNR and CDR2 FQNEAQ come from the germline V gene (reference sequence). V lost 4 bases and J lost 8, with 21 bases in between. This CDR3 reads CASSSLGTTPTDEQFF. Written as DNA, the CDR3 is TGTGCCAGCAGCTCCTTAGGGACCACGCCTACGGATGAGCAGTTCTTC.

Here the CDR3 DNA reads TGCAGTGCTAGAGATCGGGGGATCTCCTACGAGCAGTACTTC. It yields the protein CSARDRGISYEQYF. The chain employs TRBV20-1 and TRBJ2-7, with a weak D call TRBD2 (6 bases). Germline assignment: CDR1 DFQATT and CDR2 SNEGSKA (reference sequence). Trimming removed 0 bases from V and 0 bases from J, with 9 bases in between. The CDR3 contains 14 residues.

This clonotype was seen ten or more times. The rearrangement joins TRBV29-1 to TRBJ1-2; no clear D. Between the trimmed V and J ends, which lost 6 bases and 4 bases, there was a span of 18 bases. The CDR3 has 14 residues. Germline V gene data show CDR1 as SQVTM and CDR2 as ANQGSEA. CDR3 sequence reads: CSVPIGNPSYGYTF. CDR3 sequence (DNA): TGCAGCGTACCTATAGGCAACCCTTCCTATGGCTACACCTTC.

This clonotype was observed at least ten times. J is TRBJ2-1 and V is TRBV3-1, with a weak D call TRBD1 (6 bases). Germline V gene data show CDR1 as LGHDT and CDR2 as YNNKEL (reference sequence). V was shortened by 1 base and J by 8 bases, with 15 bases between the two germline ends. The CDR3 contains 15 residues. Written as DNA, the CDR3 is TGTGCCAGCAGCCAAGCAACCTCAGGGGTCGATGAGCAGTTCTTC. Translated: CASSQATSGVDEQFF.

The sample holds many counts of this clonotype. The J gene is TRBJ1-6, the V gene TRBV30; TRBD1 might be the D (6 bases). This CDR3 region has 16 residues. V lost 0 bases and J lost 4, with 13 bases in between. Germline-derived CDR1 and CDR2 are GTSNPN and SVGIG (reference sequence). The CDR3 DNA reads TGTGCCTGGAGTGTGAGGGGGGGGCTGTATAATTCACCCCTCCACTTT. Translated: CAWSVRGGLYNSPLHF.

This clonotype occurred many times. This CDR3 is CASRGLAHEQFF. CDR3 bases: TGTGCCAGCAGGGGACTAGCACATGAGCAGTTCTTC. V gene TRBV6-1 combines with J gene TRBJ2-1; 9 bases line up with TRBD2. V was pared by 6 bases and J by 8 bases, with 2 bases of the junction left unmatched. The germline CDR1 and CDR2 sequences are MNHNS and SASEGT. This CDR3 has 12 residues.

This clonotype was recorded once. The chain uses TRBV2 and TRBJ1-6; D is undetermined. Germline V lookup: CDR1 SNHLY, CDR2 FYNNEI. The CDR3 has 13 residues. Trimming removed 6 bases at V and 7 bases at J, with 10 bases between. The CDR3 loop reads CASRDLRNSPLHF. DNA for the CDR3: TGTGCCAGCAGGGACCTCAGGAATTCACCCCTCCACTTT.

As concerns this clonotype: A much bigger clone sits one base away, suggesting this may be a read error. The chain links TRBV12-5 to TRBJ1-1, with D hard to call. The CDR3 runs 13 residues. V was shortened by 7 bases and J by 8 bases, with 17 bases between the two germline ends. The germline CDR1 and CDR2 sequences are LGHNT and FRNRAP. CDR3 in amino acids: CASDLTDWTEAFF. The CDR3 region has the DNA TGTGCTAGTGACCTAACCGATTGGACGGAAGCTTTCTTT.

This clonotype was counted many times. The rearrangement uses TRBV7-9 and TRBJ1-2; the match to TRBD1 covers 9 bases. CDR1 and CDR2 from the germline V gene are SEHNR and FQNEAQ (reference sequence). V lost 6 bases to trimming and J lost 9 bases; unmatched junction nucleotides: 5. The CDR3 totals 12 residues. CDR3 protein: CASSLDRGSYTF. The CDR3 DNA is TGTGCCAGCAGTCTGGACAGGGGAAGCTACACCTTC.

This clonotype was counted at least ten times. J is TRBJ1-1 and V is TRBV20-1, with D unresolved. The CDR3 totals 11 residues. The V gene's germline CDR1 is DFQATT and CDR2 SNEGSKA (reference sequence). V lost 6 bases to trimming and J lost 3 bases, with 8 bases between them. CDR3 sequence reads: CSATDYTEAFF. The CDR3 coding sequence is TGCAGTGCCACGGATTACACTGAAGCTTTCTTT.